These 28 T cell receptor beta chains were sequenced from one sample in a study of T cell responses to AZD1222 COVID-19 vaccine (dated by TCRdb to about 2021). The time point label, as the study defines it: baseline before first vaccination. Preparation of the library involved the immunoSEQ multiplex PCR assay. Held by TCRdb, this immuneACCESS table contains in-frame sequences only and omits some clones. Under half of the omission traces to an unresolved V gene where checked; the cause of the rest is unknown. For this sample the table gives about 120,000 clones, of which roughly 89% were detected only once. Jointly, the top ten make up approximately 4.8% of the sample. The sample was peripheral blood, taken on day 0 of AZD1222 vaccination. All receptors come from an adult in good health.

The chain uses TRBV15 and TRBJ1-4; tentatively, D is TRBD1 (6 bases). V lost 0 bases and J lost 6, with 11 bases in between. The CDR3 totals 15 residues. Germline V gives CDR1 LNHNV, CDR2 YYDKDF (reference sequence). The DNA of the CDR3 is TGTGCCACCAGCAGAGATGGGGGCACCTATGAAAAACTGTTTTTT. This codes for CATSRDGGTYEKLFF.

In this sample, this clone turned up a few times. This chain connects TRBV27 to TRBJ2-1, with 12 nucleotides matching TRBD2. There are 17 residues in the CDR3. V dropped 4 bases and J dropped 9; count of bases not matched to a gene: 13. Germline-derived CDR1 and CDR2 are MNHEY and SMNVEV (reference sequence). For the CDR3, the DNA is TGTGCCAGCAGTTCCCCTAGCGGGAGGGCCGTCGGGGTTGAGCAGTTCTTC. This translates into CASSSPSGRAVGVEQFF.

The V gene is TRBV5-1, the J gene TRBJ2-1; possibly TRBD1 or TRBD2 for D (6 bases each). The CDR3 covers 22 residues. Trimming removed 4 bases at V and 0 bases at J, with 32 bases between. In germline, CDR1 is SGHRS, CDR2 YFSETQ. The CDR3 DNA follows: TGCGCCAGCAGCCCTGGAAGAGGGGGTGTGGAAGGGGCGGGACACTCCTACAATGAGCAGTTCTTC. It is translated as CASSPGRGGVEGAGHSYNEQFF.

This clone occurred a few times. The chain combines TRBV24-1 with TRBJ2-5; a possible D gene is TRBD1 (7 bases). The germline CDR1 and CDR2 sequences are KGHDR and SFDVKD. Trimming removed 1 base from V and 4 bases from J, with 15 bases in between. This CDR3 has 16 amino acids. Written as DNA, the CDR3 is TGTGCCACCAGTGATTTTGAGGAGGGGGCGGGAGAGACCCAGTACTTC. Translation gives CATSDFEEGAGETQYF.

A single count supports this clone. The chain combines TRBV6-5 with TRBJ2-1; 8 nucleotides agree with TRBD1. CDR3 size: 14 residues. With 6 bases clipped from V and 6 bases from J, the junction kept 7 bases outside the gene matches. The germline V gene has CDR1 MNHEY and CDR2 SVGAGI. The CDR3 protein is CASSRDRRGNEQFF. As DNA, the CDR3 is TGTGCCAGCAGCCGGGACAGGAGGGGCAATGAGCAGTTCTTC.

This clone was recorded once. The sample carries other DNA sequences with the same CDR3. The CDR3, as DNA: TGTGCCAGCTCGACGACCGGGGGGACTAGCACAGATACGCAGTATTTT. It is translated as CASSTTGGTSTDTQYF. The J gene is TRBJ2-3, the V gene TRBV18, with 7 nucleotides matching TRBD2. The CDR3 extends over 16 amino acids. V trimming: 6 bases; J trimming: 0 bases; junction bases outside the gene matches: 9. CDR1 KGHSH and CDR2 LQKENI come from the germline V gene.

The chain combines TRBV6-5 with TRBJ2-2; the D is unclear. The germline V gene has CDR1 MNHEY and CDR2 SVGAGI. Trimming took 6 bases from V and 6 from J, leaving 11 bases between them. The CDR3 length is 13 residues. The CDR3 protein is CASSQSLAGELFF. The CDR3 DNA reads TGTGCCAGCAGCCAGAGCTTAGCCGGGGAGCTGTTTTTT.

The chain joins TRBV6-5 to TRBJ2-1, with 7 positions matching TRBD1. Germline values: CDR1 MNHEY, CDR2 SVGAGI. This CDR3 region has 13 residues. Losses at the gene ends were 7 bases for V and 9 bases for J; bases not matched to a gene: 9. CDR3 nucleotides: TGTGCCAGCAAACGGGACAGTGTGAGTGAGCAGTTCTTC. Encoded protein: CASKRDSVSEQFF.

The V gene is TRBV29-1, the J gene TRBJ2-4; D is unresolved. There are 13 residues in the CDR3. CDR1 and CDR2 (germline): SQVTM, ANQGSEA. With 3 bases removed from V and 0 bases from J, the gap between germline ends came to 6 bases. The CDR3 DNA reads TGCAGCGTTGACTTGTTAGCCAAAAACATTCAGTACTTC. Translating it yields CSVDLLAKNIQYF.

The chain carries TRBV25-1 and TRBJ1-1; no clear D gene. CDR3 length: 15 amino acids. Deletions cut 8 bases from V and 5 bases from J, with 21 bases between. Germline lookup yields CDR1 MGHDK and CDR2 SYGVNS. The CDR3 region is CASLRRTTWNTEAFF. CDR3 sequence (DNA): TGTGCCAGCCTCAGGCGGACTACCTGGAATACTGAAGCTTTCTTT.

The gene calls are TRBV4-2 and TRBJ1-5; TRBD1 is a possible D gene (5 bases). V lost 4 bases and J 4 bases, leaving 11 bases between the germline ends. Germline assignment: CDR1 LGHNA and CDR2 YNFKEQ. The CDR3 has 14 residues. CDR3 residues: CASSPEEGNQPQHF. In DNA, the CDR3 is TGTGCCAGCAGCCCGGAGGAGGGGAATCAGCCCCAGCATTTT.

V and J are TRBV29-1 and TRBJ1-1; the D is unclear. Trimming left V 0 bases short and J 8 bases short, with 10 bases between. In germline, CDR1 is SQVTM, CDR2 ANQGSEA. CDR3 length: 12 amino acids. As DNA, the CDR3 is TGCAGCGTTGAAGAAGGGCCAGCCGAAGCTTTCTTT. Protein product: CSVEEGPAEAFF.

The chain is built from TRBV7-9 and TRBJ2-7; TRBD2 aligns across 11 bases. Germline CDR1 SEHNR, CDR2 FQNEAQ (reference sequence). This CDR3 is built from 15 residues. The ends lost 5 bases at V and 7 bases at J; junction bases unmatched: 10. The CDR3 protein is CASSPISGRANEQYF. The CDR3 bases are TGTGCCAGCAGCCCCATTAGCGGGAGGGCTAATGAGCAGTACTTC.

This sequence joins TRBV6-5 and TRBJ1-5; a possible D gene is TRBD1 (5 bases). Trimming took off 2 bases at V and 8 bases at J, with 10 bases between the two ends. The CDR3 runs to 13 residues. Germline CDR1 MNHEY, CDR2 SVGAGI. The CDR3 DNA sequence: TGTGCCAGCAGTTACACCTGGGGGAAGCCCCAGCATTTT. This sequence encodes CASSYTWGKPQHF.

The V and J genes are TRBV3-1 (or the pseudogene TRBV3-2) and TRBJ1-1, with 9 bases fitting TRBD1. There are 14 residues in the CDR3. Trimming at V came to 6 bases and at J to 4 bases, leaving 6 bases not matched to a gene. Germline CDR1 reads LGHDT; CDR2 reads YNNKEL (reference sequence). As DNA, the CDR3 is TGTGCCAGCAGTCCCAGACAGGGGGGCACTGAAGCTTTCTTT. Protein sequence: CASSPRQGGTEAFF.

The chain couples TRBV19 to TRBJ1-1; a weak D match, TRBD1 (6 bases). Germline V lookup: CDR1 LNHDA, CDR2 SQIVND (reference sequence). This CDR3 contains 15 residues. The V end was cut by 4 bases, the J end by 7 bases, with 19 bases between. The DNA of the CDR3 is TGTGCCAGTAGTAGGGACCCGGGAGTAGGGGGTGAAGCTTTCTTT. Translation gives CASSRDPGVGGEAFF.

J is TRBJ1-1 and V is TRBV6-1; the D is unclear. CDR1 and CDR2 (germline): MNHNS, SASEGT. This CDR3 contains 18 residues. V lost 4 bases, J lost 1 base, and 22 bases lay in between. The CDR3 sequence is CASSAGLSVPVRNTEAFF. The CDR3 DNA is TGTGCCAGCAGTGCTGGGCTGAGCGTCCCGGTAAGGAACACTGAAGCTTTCTTT.

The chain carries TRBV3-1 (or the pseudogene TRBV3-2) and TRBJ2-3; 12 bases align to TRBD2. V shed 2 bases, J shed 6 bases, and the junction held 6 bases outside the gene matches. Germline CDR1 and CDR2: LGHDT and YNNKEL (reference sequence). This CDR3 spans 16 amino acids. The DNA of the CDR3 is TGTGCCAGCAGCCAAACTCCTAGCGGGGGGGCGGATACGCAGTATTTT. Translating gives CASSQTPSGGADTQYF.

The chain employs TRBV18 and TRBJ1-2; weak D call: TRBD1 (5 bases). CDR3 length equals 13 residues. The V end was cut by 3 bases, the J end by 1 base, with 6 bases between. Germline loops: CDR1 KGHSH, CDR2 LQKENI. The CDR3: CASSPGDNYGYTF. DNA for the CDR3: TGTGCCAGCTCACCGGGGGATAACTATGGCTACACCTTC.

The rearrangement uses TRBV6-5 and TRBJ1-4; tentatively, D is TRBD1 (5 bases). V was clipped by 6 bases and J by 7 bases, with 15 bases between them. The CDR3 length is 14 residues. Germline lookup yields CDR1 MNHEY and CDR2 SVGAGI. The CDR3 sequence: CASRSQGGGEKLFF. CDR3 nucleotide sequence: TGTGCCAGCAGGAGTCAGGGCGGGGGTGAAAAACTGTTTTTT.

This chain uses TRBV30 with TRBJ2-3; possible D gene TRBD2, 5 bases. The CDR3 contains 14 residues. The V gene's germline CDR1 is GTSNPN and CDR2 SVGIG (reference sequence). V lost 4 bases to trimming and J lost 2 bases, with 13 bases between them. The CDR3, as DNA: TGTGCCTGGACCCCGGGGTACTTCACAGATACGCAGTATTTT. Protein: CAWTPGYFTDTQYF.

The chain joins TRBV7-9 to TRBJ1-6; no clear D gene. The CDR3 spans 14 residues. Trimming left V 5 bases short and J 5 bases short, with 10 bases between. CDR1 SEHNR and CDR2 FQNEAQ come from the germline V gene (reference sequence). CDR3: CASSPGSHNSPLHF. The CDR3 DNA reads TGTGCCAGCAGCCCCGGGAGCCATAATTCACCCCTCCACTTT.

The DNA for the CDR3 is TGTGCCAGCAGCTTAGTGGGGACCCAGTACTTC. Protein: CASSLVGTQYF. This chain links TRBV7-9 with TRBJ2-5, with D unresolved. The CDR3 runs to 11 residues. CDR1 is SEHNR, CDR2 FQNEAQ, per germline (reference sequence). Deletions cut 1 base from V and 7 bases from J, with 4 bases between.

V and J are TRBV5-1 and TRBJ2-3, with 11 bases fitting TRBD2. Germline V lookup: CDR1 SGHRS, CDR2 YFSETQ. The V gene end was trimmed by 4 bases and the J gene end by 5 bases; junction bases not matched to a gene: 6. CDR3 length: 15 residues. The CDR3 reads CASSLSGGAVDTQYF. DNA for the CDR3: TGCGCCAGCAGCCTTAGCGGGGGGGCGGTAGATACGCAGTATTTT.

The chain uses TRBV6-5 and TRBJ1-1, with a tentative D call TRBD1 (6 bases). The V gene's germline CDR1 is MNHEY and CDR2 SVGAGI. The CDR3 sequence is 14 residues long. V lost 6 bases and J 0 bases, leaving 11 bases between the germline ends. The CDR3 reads CASRRTALNTEAFF. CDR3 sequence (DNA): TGTGCCAGCAGGCGGACAGCCTTGAACACTGAAGCTTTCTTT.

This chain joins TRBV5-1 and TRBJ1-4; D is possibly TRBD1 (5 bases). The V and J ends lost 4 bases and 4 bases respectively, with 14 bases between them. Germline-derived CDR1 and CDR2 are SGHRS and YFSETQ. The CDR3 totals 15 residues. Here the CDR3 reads CASSINRPNNEKLFF. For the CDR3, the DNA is TGCGCCAGCAGCATCAACAGGCCGAATAATGAAAAACTGTTTTTT.

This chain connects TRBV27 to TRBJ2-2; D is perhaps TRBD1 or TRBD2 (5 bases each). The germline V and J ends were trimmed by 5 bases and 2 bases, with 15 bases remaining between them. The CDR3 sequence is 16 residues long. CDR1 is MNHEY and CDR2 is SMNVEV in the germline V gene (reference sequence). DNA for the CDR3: TGTGCCAGCAGTCACGGGACCCATATCAACACCGGGGAGCTGTTTTTT. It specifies CASSHGTHINTGELFF.

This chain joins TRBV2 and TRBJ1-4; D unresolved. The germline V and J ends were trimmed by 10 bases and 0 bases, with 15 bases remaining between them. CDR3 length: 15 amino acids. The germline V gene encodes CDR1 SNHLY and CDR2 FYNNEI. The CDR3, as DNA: TGTGCCACGTTCCATGGGGAGACAACTAATGAAAAACTGTTTTTT. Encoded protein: CATFHGETTNEKLFF. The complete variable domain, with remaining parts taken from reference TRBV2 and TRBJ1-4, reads EPEVTQTPSHQVTQMGQEVILRCVPISNHLYFYWYRQILGQKVEFLVSFYNNEISEKSEIFDDQFSVERPDGSNFTLKIRSTKLEDSAMYFCATFHGETTNEKLFFGSGTQLSVL.